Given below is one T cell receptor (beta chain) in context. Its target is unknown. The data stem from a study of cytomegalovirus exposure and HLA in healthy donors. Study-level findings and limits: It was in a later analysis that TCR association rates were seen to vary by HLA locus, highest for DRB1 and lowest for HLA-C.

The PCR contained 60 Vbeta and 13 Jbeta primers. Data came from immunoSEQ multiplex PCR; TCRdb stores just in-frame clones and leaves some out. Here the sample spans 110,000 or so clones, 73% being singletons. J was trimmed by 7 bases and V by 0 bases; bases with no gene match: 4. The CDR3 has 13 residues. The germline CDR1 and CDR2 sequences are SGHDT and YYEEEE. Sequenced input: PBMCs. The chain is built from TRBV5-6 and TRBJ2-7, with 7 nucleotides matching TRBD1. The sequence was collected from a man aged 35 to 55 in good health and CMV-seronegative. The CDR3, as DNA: TGTGCCAGCAGCTTGGACAGGGGATGGGAGCAGTACTTC. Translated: CASSLDRGWEQYF.